Listed here are 11 T cell receptor beta chains from one sample, sequenced in a study of shared clonotypes between healthy human individuals. Only in-frame clones appear in the TCRdb table, and some are missing; sequencing was by immunoSEQ multiplex PCR. In the table there are approximately 1.1 million clones, around 78% of which are singletons. The sample was memory CD4+ T cells from PBMCs. Subset reported: CD45RA-negative fraction. All receptors derive from a man between 18 and 35 years old in good health. Some clones in this sample may be carry-over from other donors' samples.

This clone was seen a single time. A much bigger clone sits one base away, suggesting this may be a read error. The genes are TRBV5-6 and TRBJ2-5; D is unresolved. Per germline, CDR1 SGHDT and CDR2 YYEEEE. CDR3 length: 14 residues. Trimming pared 2 bases from V and 1 base from J, leaving 9 bases between. The CDR3 DNA sequence: TGTGCCAGCAGCTTAGGGCAGCTCCAAGAGACCCAGTACTTC. This gives the protein CASSLGQLQETQYF.

Of note for this clone: A read error may be the cause here, since a much bigger clone is one base away. The gene calls are TRBV5-8 and TRBJ1-1, with 11 positions matching TRBD1. Germline CDR1 and CDR2: SGHTS and YDEGEE. The CDR3 is 14 amino acids. The V gene end was trimmed by 5 bases and the J gene end by 5 bases; junction bases not matched to a gene: 5. In nucleotides, the CDR3 is TGTGCCAGCAGTTCGGGACAGGGGGAGACTGAAGCTTTCTTT. Residues: CASSSGQGETEAFF.

The chain recombines TRBV28 with TRBJ1-1; D not resolved. This CDR3 has 15 residues. Trimming stripped 8 bases from V and 1 base from J, with 17 bases between. Germline CDR1 MDHEN, CDR2 SYDVKM. This CDR3 is CASYQVGTRNTEAFF. Here the CDR3 DNA reads TGTGCCAGCTACCAGGTGGGAACTCGGAACACTGAAGCTTTCTTT.

The chain recombines TRBV30 with TRBJ1-2, with a possible D match to TRBD1 (6 bases). V dropped 5 bases and J dropped 8 bases, with 15 bases sitting between them. Germline V gene sequence: CDR1 GTSNPN, CDR2 SVGIG (reference sequence). This CDR3 has 12 residues. The CDR3 bases are TGTGCCTGGGGGAGAAGGACAGAGGGCTACACCTTC. Its protein product is CAWGRRTEGYTF. The variable domain in full, completed from reference TRBV30 and TRBJ1-2, reads SQTIHQWPATLVQPVGSPLSLECTVEGTSNPNLYWYRQAAGRGLQLLFYSVGIGQISSEVPQNLSASRPQDRQFILSSKKLLLSDSGFYLCAWGRRTEGYTFGSGTRLTVV.

The V call is TRBV7-2, the J call TRBJ2-7, with 8 bases lining up with TRBD1. Unmatched junction bases numbered 6, after V lost 1 base and J lost 4 bases. Germline CDR1 reads SGHTA; CDR2 reads FQGNSA. There are 15 residues in the CDR3. CDR3 region: CASSLGTGPQYEQYF. In DNA, the CDR3 is TGTGCCAGCAGCTTAGGGACAGGGCCGCAATACGAGCAGTACTTC.

This sequence joins TRBV6-1 and TRBJ1-5, with 7 positions matching TRBD1. Germline V CDR1 and CDR2: MNHNS, SASEGT. The CDR3 sequence is 15 residues long. The ends lost 2 bases at V and 7 bases at J; junction bases unmatched: 8. Written as DNA, the CDR3 is TGTGCCAGCAGTGAACAGGGGGGTAGATGGCAGCCCCAGCATTTT. Its protein is CASSEQGGRWQPQHF.

The CDR3 reads CASSAGQVQETQYF. CDR3 sequence (DNA): TGTGCCAGCAGCGCCGGACAGGTCCAAGAGACCCAGTACTTC. This chain joins TRBV9 and TRBJ2-5; 7 bases agree with TRBD1. The J segment lost 1 base and the V segment lost 3 bases, leaving 3 bases of the junction unmatched. Germline V gene data show CDR1 as SGDLS and CDR2 as YYNGEE. The CDR3 covers 14 residues.

This clone has more than one count but fewer than ten. This sequence joins TRBV28 and TRBJ1-1; D possibly corresponds to TRBD1 (6 bases). Per germline, CDR1 MDHEN and CDR2 SYDVKM. This CDR3 contains 13 residues. Trimming stripped 7 bases from V and 4 bases from J, with 13 bases between. The CDR3 spells CASTSQGGTEAFF. The CDR3 nucleotides read TGTGCCAGCACTTCACAGGGAGGCACTGAAGCTTTCTTT.

This clone occurred a few times. The chain is built from TRBV9 and TRBJ2-1; 8 bases fit TRBD2. CDR3 size: 16 residues. The ends lost 0 bases at V and 8 bases at J; junction bases unmatched: 10. In germline, CDR1 is SGDLS, CDR2 YYNGEE. The CDR3 DNA sequence: TGTGCCAGCAGCGTAGATATCGGGAGGGCCCCAGATGAGCAGTTCTTC. It translates to CASSVDIGRAPDEQFF.

The chain recombines TRBV5-1 with TRBJ2-1; 14 positions agree with TRBD2. Germline lookup yields CDR1 SGHRS and CDR2 YFSETQ. CDR3 length: 17 amino acids. V lost 2 bases, J lost 4 bases, and 5 bases stayed unmatched. The DNA for the CDR3 is TGCGCCAGCAGCTTTGGACTAGCGGGAGGAGCGTACAATGAGCAGTTCTTC. As protein: CASSFGLAGGAYNEQFF.

This clone showed up just a few times. The chain is built from TRBV5-6 and TRBJ2-5, with TRBD1 identical over 7 bases. The end of the DNA is better explained by TRBJ2-7, so the J call may be wrong. Germline loops: CDR1 SGHDT, CDR2 YYEEEE. The CDR3 is 16 amino acids. CDR3 loop: CASTHFRTGTTYEQYF. CDR3 sequence (DNA): TGTGCCAGCACCCACTTCAGGACAGGCACCACCTACGAGCAGTACTTC.